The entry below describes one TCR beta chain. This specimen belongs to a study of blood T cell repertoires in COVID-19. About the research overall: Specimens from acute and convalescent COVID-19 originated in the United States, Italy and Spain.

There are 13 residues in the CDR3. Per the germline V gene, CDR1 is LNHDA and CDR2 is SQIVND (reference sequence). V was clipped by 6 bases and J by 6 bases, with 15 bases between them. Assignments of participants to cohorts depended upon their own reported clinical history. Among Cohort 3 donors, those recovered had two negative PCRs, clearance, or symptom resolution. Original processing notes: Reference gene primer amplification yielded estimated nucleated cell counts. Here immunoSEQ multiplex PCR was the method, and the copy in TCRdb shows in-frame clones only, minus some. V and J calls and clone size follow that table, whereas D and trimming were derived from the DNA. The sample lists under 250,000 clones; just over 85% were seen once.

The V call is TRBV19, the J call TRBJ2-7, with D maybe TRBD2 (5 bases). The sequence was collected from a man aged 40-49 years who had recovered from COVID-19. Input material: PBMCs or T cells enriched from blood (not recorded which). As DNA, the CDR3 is TGTGCCAGTAGCGAACTGGGTGGGAGCGAGCAGTACTTC. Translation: CASSELGGSEQYF.